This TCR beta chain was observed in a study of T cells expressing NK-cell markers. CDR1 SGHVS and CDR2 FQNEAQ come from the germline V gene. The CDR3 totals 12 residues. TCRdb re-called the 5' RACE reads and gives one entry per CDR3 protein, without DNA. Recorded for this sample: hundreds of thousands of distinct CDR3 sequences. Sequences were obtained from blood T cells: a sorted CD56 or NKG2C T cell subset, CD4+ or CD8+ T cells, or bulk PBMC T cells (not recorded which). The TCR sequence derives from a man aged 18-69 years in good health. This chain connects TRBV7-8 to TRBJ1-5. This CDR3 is CASSLQSQPQHF.